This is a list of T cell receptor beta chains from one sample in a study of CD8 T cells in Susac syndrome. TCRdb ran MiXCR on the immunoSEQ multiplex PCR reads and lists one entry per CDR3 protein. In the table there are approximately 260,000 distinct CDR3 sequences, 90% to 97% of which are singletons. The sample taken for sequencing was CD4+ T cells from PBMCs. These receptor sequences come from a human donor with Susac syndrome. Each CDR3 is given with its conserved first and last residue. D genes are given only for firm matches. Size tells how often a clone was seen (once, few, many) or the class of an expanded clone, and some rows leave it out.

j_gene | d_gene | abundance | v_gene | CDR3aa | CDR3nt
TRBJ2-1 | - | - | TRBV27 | CASSRDVVIYNEQFF | TGTGCCAGCAGCAGGGACGTCGTGATCTACAATGAGCAGTTCTTC
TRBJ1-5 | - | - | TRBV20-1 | CSATSGVFNQPQHF | TGCAGTGCTACCAGTGGGGTATTCAATCAGCCCCAGCATTTT
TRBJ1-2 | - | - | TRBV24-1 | CATSRKTDSGYGYTF | TGTGCCACCAGTCGAAAAACGGACAGTGGGTATGGCTACACCTTC
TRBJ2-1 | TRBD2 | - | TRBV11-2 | CASSFREGGNEQFF | TGTGCCAGCAGCTTCCGGGAGGGGGGTAATGAGCAGTTCTTC
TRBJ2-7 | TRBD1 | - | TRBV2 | CASSERTGNFYEQYF | TGTGCCAGCAGTGAAAGGACAGGGAACTTCTACGAGCAGTACTTC
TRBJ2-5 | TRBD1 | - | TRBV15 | CATSRGTGLETQYF | TGTGCCACCAGCAGGGGGACAGGGCTAGAGACCCAGTACTTC
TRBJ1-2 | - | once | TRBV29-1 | CSVVTATNYGYTF | TGCAGCGTTGTGACAGCAACTAACTATGGCTACACCTTC
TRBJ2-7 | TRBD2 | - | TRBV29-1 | CSVRSLAGDKTPEQYF | TGCAGCGTTCGAAGTTTAGCGGGAGACAAGACGCCCGAGCAGTACTTC
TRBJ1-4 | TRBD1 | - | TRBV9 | CASSLRPGQNNEKLFF | TGTGCCAGCAGCCTCAGACCGGGACAGAATAATGAAAAACTGTTTTTT
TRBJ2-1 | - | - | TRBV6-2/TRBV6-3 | CASSQPWVF | TGTGCCAGCAGTCAGCCCTGGGTCTTC
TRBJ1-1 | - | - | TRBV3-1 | CAPALGPPEAFF | TGTGCCCCAGCCCTCGGACCACCTGAAGCTTTCTTT
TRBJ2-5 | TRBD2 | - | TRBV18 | CASSPPGTSGIETQYF | TGTGCCAGCTCACCACCGGGGACTAGCGGGATTGAGACCCAGTACTTC
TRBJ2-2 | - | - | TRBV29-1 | CSVKEPGELFF | TGCAGCGTTAAGGAGCCCGGGGAGCTGTTTTTT
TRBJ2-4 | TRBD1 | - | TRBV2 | CASSDRTGANIQYF | TGTGCCAGCAGTGACCGGACAGGGGCGAACATTCAGTACTTC
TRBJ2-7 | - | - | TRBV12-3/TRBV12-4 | CASSPMTAGYEQYF | TGTGCCAGCAGTCCTATGACCGCGGGCTACGAGCAGTACTTC